These 16 T cell receptor beta chains share one sample of origin, sequenced in a study of long-term antiretroviral therapy in people with HIV. immunoSEQ v3.0 was run at survey level. Repertoires were generated with immunoSEQ multiplex PCR, while TCRdb's copy carries only in-frame clones and drops some. The sample holds roughly 10,000 clones; 65% to 85% are singletons and the top ten take about 15%. The sample here was unsorted PBMCs, taken 0.4 years before starting antiretroviral therapy. These receptors all come from a man between 25 and 39 years old with HIV.

The chain links TRBV11-2 to TRBJ2-2, with D perhaps matching TRBD1 or TRBD2 (5 bases each). Trimming removed 7 bases from V and 1 base from J, with 13 bases in between. Germline V lookup: CDR1 SGHAT, CDR2 FQNNGV. There are 15 residues in the CDR3. CDR3 amino acids: CASTVEGMNTGELFF. CDR3 DNA sequence: TGTGCCAGCACCGTCGAGGGGATGAACACCGGGGAGCTGTTTTTT.

The chain employs TRBV27 and TRBJ1-2, with D possibly matching TRBD1 (6 bases). CDR1 MNHEY and CDR2 SMNVEV come from the germline V gene (reference sequence). The CDR3 has 13 amino acids. Trimming pared 1 base from V and 8 bases from J, leaving 11 bases between. CDR3 region: CASSLFQGSGYTF. CDR3 DNA: TGTGCCAGCAGTTTATTTCAGGGGTCGGGCTACACCTTC.

V gene TRBV11-2 combines with J gene TRBJ2-7, with a tentative D call TRBD1 (6 bases). Trimming shortened V by 5 bases and J by 4 bases, and 15 bases separated the two germline ends. CDR1 and CDR2 from the germline V gene are SGHAT and FQNNGV. This CDR3 contains 14 residues. The CDR3 nucleotides are TGTGCCAGCAGCCCCTACGGACAGCTATACGAGCAGTACTTC. It yields the protein CASSPYGQLYEQYF.

This clone has more than one count but fewer than ten. The chain has TRBV29-1 and TRBJ2-1; weak D call: TRBD2 (5 bases). Trimming took off 4 bases at V and 9 bases at J, with 22 bases between the two ends. Germline CDR1 and CDR2: SQVTM and ANQGSEA. The CDR3 length is 15 residues. In DNA, the CDR3 is TGCAGCGTTGCCGCGGGTCATTCACCACCCAGTGAGCAGTTCTTC. This sequence encodes CSVAAGHSPPSEQFF.

J is TRBJ1-6 and V is TRBV6-1; TRBD1 is a possible D gene (5 bases). V was shortened by 2 bases and J by 9 bases, with 14 bases between the two germline ends. The CDR3 totals 15 residues. Germline V gives CDR1 MNHNS, CDR2 SASEGT. The CDR3 DNA follows: TGTGCCAGCAGTGAAATAGGGGCGGGAGGTTCACCCCTCCACTTT. Protein product: CASSEIGAGGSPLHF.

This chain joins TRBV4-3 and TRBJ2-7; TRBD1 matches 7 bases. This CDR3 region has 14 residues. Germline CDR1 LGHNA, CDR2 YSLEER. Trimming removed 4 bases from V and 2 bases from J; junction bases left unmatched: 5. The CDR3 here is CASSPRTGPYEQYF. The CDR3 DNA follows: TGCGCCAGCAGCCCCAGGACAGGCCCCTACGAGCAGTACTTC.

The table lists this clone with a few counts. J is TRBJ1-2 and V is TRBV29-1; no clear D. This CDR3 is built from 14 residues. Trimming pared 6 bases from V and 3 bases from J, leaving 17 bases between. Germline V gene data show CDR1 as SQVTM and CDR2 as ANQGSEA. In DNA form, the CDR3 reads TGCAGCGTGAAAACTTCCGCCGGAGACTATGGCTACACCTTC. It codes for CSVKTSAGDYGYTF.

By sample share, this clone is medium-sized. This rearrangement joins TRBV29-1 to TRBJ2-2; unclear D gene. CDR3 size: 13 residues. Per germline, CDR1 SQVTM and CDR2 ANQGSEA. V gave up 6 bases and J gave up 5 bases, with 13 bases separating them. The CDR3 DNA sequence: TGCAGCGTAGTCCACGTAGGGACCGGGGAGCTGTTTTTT. Translation gives CSVVHVGTGELFF.

The V and J genes are TRBV16 and TRBJ1-6; D is unclear. CDR1 KGHSY and CDR2 FQNENV come from the germline V gene. There are 13 residues in the CDR3. The V end lost 4 bases, the J end lost 6 bases, and 7 bases lay between the germline ends. CDR3 nucleotide sequence: TGTGCCAGCAGCCCAGATATTAATTCACCCCTCCACTTT. Its protein is CASSPDINSPLHF. The full variable domain, completed using reference TRBV16 and TRBJ1-6, is GEEVAQTPKHLVRGEGQKAKLYCAPIKGHSYVFWYQQVLKNEFKFLISFQNENVFDETGMPKERFSAKCLPNSPCSLEIQATKLEDSAVYFCASSPDINSPLHFGNGTRLTVT.

The chain recombines TRBV5-6 with TRBJ1-3; the match to TRBD1 covers 7 bases. J was trimmed by 0 bases and V by 3 bases; bases with no gene match: 6. CDR1 and CDR2 (germline): SGHDT, YYEEEE. CDR3 length: 16 amino acids. The chain's CDR3 is CASSSFRDSSGNTIYF. The CDR3 DNA is TGTGCCAGCAGCTCCTTCCGGGACAGCTCTGGAAACACCATATATTTT. The whole variable domain, filled in from reference TRBV5-6 and TRBJ1-3, reads DAGVTQSPTHLIKTRGQQVTLRCSPKSGHDTVSWYQQALGQGPQFIFQYYEEEERQRGNFPDRFSGHQFPNYSSELNVNALLLGDSALYLCASSSFRDSSGNTIYFGEGSWLTVV.

This clone was picked up one time. This chain joins TRBV28 and TRBJ2-2; TRBD2 might be the D (5 bases). Germline values: CDR1 MDHEN, CDR2 SYDVKM. V was pared by 6 bases and J by 3 bases, with 8 bases between. The CDR3 has 13 residues. This CDR3 is CASRLEDTGELFF. The CDR3 bases are TGTGCCAGCAGACTAGAAGACACCGGGGAGCTGTTTTTT.

This chain connects TRBV11-2 to TRBJ2-3; maybe TRBD2 (6 bases). Trimming removed 8 bases at V and 0 bases at J, with 24 bases between. This CDR3 is 18 amino acids long. The germline V gene encodes CDR1 SGHAT and CDR2 FQNNGV. The CDR3 sequence: CASYGRGEEAPSTDTQYF. CDR3 in DNA: TGTGCCAGCTATGGACGAGGGGAGGAGGCCCCTAGCACAGATACGCAGTATTTT. Full variable domain (missing parts from reference TRBV11-2 and TRBJ2-3): EAGVAQSPRYKIIEKRQSVAFWCNPISGHATLYWYQQILGQGPKLLIQFQNNGVVDDSQLPKDRFSAERLKGVDSTLKIQPAKLEDSAVYLCASYGRGEEAPSTDTQYFGPGTRLTVL.

The V call is TRBV28, the J call TRBJ2-3; D uncertain. Germline values: CDR1 MDHEN, CDR2 SYDVKM. The CDR3 is 13 amino acids. V lost 3 bases, J lost 2 bases, and 6 bases lay in between. The CDR3 DNA reads as TGTGCCAGCAGTTTGGGCTCCACAGATACGCAGTATTTT. Translation: CASSLGSTDTQYF.

The chain carries TRBV6-6 and TRBJ1-5, with D perhaps TRBD1 (5 bases). Per germline, CDR1 MNHNY and CDR2 SVGAGI (reference sequence). The CDR3 covers 13 residues. V lost 3 bases, J lost 6 bases, and 9 bases lay in between. The CDR3 sequence is CASSYVGVQPQHF. CDR3 DNA sequence: TGTGCCAGCAGTTATGTGGGGGTTCAGCCCCAGCATTTT.

This chain links TRBV27 with TRBJ1-1; a possible D gene is TRBD1 (5 bases). The CDR3 is made up of 13 amino acids. Germline lookup yields CDR1 MNHEY and CDR2 SMNVEV (reference sequence). V was pared by 2 bases and J by 4 bases, with 8 bases between. The CDR3 DNA is TGTGCCAGCAGTTTAGCCGGGGGCACTGAAGCTTTCTTT. Residues: CASSLAGGTEAFF.

J is TRBJ2-1 and V is TRBV5-8, with a possible D match to TRBD2 (5 bases). The V end lost 3 bases, the J end lost 1 base, and 8 bases lay between the germline ends. The CDR3 is made up of 14 amino acids. CDR1 and CDR2 (germline): SGHTS, YDEGEE. CDR3 coding DNA: TGTGCCAGCAGCTCCGGGGTGTCCTACAATGAGCAGTTCTTC. Translated: CASSSGVSYNEQFF.